Reported below is one T cell receptor (beta chain). Antigen unknown. Sequencing was performed with immunoSEQ multiplex PCR; in TCRdb, only in-frame clones are kept and a portion is missing. Of roughly 50,000 clones in the sample, roughly 91% were seen once. These data are taken from a study of graft-versus-host responses after intestinal transplantation. Overall study: Transplants were multivisceral, liver-intestinal, or isolated intestinal. Once they had received anti-thymocyte globulin induction, all recipients took tacrolimus and steroids for about 3 years.

The CDR3 runs to 13 residues. Germline values: CDR1 SGHNT, CDR2 YENEEA. Trimming stripped 0 bases from V and 7 bases from J, with 10 bases between. The specimen was unstimulated CD4+ T cells sorted from spleen or lymph node cells, collected before transplant. The chain links TRBV11-3 to TRBJ2-7; D is unclear. The TCR sequence derives from a human donor who was the organ donor for an intestinal transplant. CDR3 DNA sequence: TGTGCCAGCAGCTTAGAGTCCCGTGGGGAGCAGTACTTC. It encodes CASSLESRGEQYF.